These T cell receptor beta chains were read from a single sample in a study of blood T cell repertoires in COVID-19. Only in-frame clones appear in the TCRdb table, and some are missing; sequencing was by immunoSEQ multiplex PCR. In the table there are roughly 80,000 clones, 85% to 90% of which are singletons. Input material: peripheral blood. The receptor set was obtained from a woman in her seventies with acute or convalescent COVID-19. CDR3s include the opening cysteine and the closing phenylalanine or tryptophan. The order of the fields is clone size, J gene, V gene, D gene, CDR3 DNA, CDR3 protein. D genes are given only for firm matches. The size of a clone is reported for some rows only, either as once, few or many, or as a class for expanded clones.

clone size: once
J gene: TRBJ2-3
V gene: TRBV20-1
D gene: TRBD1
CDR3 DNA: TGCAGTGCTGGTGTGCCAAGGGGGCATCGAAGCACAGATACGCAGTATTTT
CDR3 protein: CSAGVPRGHRSTDTQYF

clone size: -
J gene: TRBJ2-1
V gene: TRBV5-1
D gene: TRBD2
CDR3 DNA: TGCGCCAGCAGCTTCGATGGTAGCGGGAGCCCTGAGCAGTTCTTC
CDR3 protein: CASSFDGSGSPEQFF

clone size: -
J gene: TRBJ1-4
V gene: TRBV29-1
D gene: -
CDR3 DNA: TGCAGCGTTGAAGCCGAGGGAACTAATGAAAAACTGTTTTTT
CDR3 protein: CSVEAEGTNEKLFF

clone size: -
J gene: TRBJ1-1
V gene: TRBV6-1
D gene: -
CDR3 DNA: TGTGCCAGCAGTGAAATGGGCATGGACTCGCAAGGGGCTTTCTTT
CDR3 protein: CASSEMGMDSQGAFF

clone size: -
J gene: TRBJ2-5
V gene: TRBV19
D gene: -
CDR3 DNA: TGTGCCAGTAGTATGGGGATGGTAGCGCCCCAAGAGACCCAGTACTTC
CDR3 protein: CASSMGMVAPQETQYF

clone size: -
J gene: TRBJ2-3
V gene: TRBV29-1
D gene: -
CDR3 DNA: TGCAGCGCCTTCGGCGGGGTCACAGATACGCAGTATTTT
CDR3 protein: CSAFGGVTDTQYF

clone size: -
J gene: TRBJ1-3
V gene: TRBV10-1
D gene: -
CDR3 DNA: TGCGCCAGCAGTTCCGGACAGCAGGGAAACACCATATATTTT
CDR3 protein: CASSSGQQGNTIYF

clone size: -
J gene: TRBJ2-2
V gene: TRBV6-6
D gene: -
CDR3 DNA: TGTGCCAGCAGTTACGTCCTCGGGGAGCTGTTTTTT
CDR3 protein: CASSYVLGELFF

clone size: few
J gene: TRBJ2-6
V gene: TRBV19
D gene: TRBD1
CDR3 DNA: TGTGCCAGTAGTATAGTTAAGGGACAGGCTTACTCTGGGGCCAACGTCCTGACTTTC
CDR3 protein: CASSIVKGQAYSGANVLTF

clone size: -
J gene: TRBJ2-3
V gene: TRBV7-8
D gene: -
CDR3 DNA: TGTGCCAGCAGCTTGACAGAAAATACGCAGTATTTT
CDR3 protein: CASSLTENTQYF

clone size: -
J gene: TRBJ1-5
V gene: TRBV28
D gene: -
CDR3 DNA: TGTGCCAGCAGTTTCTATTATCAGCCCCAGCATTTT
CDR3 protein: CASSFYYQPQHF

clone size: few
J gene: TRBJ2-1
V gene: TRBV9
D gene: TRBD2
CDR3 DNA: TGTGCCAGCAGCGTAGTAGGCGGGAGGGTTAATGAGCAGTTCTTC
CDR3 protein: CASSVVGGRVNEQFF

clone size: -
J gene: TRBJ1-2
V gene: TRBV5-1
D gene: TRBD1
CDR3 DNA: TGCGCCAGCAGCACGGGGGACAGGGGCTATGGCTACACCTTC
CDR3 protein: CASSTGDRGYGYTF

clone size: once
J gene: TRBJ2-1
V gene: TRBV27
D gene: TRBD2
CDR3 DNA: TGTGCCAGCAGTTTAGCGGCGGTTCTAGCGGGAATCGGATACAATGAGCAGTTCTTC
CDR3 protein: CASSLAAVLAGIGYNEQFF

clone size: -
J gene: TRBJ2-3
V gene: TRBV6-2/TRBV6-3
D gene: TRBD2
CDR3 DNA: TGTGCCAGCAGTTCTTCTAGCGGGAGGACAAATACGCAGTATTTT
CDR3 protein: CASSSSSGRTNTQYF

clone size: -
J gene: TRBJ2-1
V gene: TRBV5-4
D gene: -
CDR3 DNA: TGTGCCAGCAGACCCTGGAGCATCGGGGGGCATGAGCAGTTCTTC
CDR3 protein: CASRPWSIGGHEQFF

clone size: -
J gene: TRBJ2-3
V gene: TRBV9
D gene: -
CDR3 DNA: TGTGCCAGCAGCTTCGGACGAGGGGGAGTGGGGGTCACAGATACGCAGTATTTT
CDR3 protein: CASSFGRGGVGVTDTQYF

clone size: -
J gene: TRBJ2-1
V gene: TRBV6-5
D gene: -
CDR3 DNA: TGTGCCATAAGACTCGGACTTGGGTCCTACAATGAGCAGTTCTTC
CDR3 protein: CAIRLGLGSYNEQFF

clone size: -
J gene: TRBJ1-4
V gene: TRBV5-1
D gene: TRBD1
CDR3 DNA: TGCGCCAGCAGCTTATCAGGGGGCAGGGAAAAACTGTTTTTT
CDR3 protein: CASSLSGGREKLFF

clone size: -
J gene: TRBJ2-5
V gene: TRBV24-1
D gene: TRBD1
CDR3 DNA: TGTGCCACCAGTCCGGGACAGGTCCTCCAAGAGACCCAGTACTTC
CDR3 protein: CATSPGQVLQETQYF

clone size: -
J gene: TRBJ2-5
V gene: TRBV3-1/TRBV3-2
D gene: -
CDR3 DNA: TGTGCCAGCAGCCAAGTCTGGGGGGGCGGGGAGACCCAGTACTTC
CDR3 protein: CASSQVWGGGETQYF

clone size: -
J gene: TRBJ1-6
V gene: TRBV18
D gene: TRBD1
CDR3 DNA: TGTGCCAGCTCACCACCGGGACAGCCTTATAATTCACCCCTCCACTTT
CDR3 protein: CASSPPGQPYNSPLHF

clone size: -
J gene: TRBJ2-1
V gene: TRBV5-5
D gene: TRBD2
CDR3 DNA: TGTGCCAGCAGAAGGGCTGGGGGACTATACAATGAGCAGTTCTTC
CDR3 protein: CASRRAGGLYNEQFF

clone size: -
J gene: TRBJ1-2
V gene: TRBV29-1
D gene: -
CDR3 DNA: TGCAGCGCCCAACGATCGGGGGACGGCTACACCTTC
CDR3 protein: CSAQRSGDGYTF

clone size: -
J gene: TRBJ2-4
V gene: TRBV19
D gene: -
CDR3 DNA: TGTGCCAGTAGTAAAATCGGGGAAGCGGTAGCCAAAAACATTCAGTACTTC
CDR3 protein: CASSKIGEAVAKNIQYF

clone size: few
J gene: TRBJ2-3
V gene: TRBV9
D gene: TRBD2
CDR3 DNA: TGTGCCAGCAGCGTAACTGGGACTAGCGGGGATTCTACAGATACGCAGTATTTT
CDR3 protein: CASSVTGTSGDSTDTQYF

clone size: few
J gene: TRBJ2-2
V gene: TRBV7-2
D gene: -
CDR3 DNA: TGTGCCAGCAGCTTAGCTCCCAAATACTCGAACACCGGGGAGCTGTTTTTT
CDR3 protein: CASSLAPKYSNTGELFF

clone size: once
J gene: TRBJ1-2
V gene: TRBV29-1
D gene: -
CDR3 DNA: TGCAGCGTGGCCACAGGGTTGCATGGCTACACCTTC
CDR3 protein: CSVATGLHGYTF

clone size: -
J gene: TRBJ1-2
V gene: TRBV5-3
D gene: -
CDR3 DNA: TGTGCCAGAAGCTTGTCCTACAGGAGCACGGATGGCTACACCTTC
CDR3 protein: CARSLSYRSTDGYTF

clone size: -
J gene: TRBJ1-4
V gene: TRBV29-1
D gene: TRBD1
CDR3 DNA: TGCAGCGTGCGACCGGGACAGGGGAATGAAAAACTGTTTTTT
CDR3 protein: CSVRPGQGNEKLFF

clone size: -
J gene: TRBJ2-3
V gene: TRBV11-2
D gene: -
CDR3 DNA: TGTGCCAGCAGCAGGGACTTTAGCACAGATACGCAGTATTTT
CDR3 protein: CASSRDFSTDTQYF

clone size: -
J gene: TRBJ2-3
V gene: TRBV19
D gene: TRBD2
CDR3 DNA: TGTGCCACCAAGCGGGGGGCTAGCACAGATACGCAGTATTTT
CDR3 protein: CATKRGASTDTQYF

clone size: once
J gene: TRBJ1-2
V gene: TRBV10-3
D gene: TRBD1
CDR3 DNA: TGTGCCATCAGGACAGGGGGAGCTCTTAACTATGGCTACACCTTC
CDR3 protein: CAIRTGGALNYGYTF

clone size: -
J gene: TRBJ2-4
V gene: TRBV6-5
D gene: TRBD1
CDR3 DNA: TGTGCCAGCAGTTCCAGGGGGCGCGGAAACATTCAGTACTTC
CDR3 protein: CASSSRGRGNIQYF

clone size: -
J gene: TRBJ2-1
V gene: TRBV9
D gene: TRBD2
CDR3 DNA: TGTGCCAGCAGCGTAGTCCCGAGTTTAGCGGGGTTCTATACCACCATTGAGCAGTTCTTC
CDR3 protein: CASSVVPSLAGFYTTIEQFF

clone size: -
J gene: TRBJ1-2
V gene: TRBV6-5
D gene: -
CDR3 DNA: TGTGCCAGCAGTTACTCGATATCAGGAAACTATGGCTACACCTTC
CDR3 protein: CASSYSISGNYGYTF

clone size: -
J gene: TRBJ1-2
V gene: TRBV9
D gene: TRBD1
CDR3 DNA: TGTGCCAGCAGCCCCGGACAGGGGTATAACTATGGCTACACCTTC
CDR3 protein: CASSPGQGYNYGYTF

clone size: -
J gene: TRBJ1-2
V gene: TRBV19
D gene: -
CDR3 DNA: TGTGCCAGTAGTATAGCGCGACAGACCTATGGCTACACCTTC
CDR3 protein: CASSIARQTYGYTF

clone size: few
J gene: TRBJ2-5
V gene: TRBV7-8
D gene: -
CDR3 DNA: TGTGCCAGCAGCCCGGAGGGGGGGAAGCAAGAGACCCAGTACTTC
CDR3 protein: CASSPEGGKQETQYF

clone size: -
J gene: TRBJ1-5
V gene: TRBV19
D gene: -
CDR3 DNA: TGTGCCAGTAGCTTTACAGGGAATCAGCCCCAGCATTTT
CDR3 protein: CASSFTGNQPQHF

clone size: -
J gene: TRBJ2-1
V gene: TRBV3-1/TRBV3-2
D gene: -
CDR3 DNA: TGTGCCAGCAGCCACCCGGGGAGAGATCAGCAGTTCTTC
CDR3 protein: CASSHPGRDQQFF

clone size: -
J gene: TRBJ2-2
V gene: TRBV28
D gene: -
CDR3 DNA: TGTGCCAGCCAGAGGGACACCGGGGAGCTGTTTTTT
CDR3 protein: CASQRDTGELFF

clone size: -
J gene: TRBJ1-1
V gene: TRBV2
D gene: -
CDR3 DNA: TGTGCCAGCAGGCTTGTGACGTCCGGGGGAAAAAACACTGAAGCTTTCTTT
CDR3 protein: CASRLVTSGGKNTEAFF

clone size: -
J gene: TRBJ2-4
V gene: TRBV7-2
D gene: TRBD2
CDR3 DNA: TGTGCCACAAAAGCGCCAAGACTAGCGGGAGAGCTAAACTTC
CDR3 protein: CATKAPRLAGELNF

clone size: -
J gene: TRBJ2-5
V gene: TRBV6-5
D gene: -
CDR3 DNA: TGTGCCAGCAGTCAATCGGACAGTCAAGAGACCCAGTACTTC
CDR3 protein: CASSQSDSQETQYF

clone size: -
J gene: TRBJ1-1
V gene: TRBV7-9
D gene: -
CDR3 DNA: TGTGCCAGCAGCTTAGGTCCCTCCACTGAAGCTTTCTTT
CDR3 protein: CASSLGPSTEAFF

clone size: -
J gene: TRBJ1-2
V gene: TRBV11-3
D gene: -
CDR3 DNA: TGTGCCAGCAGCTTAGGAACAGGTCCGTATGGCTACACCTTC
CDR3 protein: CASSLGTGPYGYTF

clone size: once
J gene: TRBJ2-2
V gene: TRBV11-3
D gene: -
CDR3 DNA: TGTGCCAGCAGCTTATGGAGGGACGGGGAGCTGTTTTTT
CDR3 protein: CASSLWRDGELFF

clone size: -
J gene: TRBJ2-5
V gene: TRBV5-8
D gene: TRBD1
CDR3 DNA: TGTGCCAGCAGCTTGTTGACAGGGATAACGGAGACCCAGTACTTC
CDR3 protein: CASSLLTGITETQYF

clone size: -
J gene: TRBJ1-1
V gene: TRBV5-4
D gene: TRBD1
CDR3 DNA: TGTGCCAGCAGCGGCAGGGGGCCGGACACTGAAGCTTTCTTT
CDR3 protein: CASSGRGPDTEAFF

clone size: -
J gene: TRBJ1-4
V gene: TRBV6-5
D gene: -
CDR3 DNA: TGTGCCAGCAGTCCCCGGGGGTGGGGTGAAAAACTGTTTTTT
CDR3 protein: CASSPRGWGEKLFF

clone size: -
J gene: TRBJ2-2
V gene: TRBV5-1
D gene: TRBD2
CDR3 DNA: TGCGCCAGCTTAGCGGGACTAGCGGATAACACCGGGGAGCTGTTTTTT
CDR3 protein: CASLAGLADNTGELFF

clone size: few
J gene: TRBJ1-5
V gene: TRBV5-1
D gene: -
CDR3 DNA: TGCGCCAGCAGCTTGGGCGGTGATCAGCCCCAGCATTTT
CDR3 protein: CASSLGGDQPQHF

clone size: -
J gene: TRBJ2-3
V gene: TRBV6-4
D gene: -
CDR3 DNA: TGTGCCTTAGCAGGTGGGGCCCCAAGCACAGATACGCAGTATTTT
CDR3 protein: CALAGGAPSTDTQYF

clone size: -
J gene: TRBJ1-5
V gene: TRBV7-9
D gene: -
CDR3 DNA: TGTGCCAGCAGCTTAGCGAGGGCTGGTCAGCCCCAGCATTTT
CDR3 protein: CASSLARAGQPQHF

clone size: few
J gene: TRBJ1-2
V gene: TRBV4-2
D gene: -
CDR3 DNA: TGTGCCAGCAGCCAAGACGTCGCAGTTAACAGGGACTATGGCTACACCTTC
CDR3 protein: CASSQDVAVNRDYGYTF

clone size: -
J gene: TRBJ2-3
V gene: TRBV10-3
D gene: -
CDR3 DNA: TGTGCCATCAGCCTCGGACATCTTGTAATTGGTGATACGCAGTATTTT
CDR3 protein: CAISLGHLVIGDTQYF

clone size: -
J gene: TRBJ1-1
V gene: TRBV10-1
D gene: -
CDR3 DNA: TGCGCCAGCAGCAGACAACTACAGGGTGAAGCTTTCTTT
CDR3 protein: CASSRQLQGEAFF